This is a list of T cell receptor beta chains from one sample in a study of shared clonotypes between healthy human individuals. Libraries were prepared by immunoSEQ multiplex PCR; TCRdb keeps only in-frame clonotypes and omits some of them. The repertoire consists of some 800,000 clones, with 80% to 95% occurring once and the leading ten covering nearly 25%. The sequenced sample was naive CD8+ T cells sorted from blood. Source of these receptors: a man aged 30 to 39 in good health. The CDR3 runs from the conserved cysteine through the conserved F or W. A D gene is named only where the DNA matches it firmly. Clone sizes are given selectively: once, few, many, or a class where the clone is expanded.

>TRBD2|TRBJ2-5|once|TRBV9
CASTQTSGSGETQYF
TGTGCCAGCACCCAGACTAGCGGGAGTGGTGAGACCCAGTACTTC
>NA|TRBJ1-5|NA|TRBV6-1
CASCLGSGNQPQHF
TGTGCCAGTTGTTTGGGAAGCGGCAATCAGCCCCAGCATTTT
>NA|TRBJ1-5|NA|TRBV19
CATQQGYQPQHF
TGTGCCACCCAACAGGGCTATCAGCCCCAGCATTTT
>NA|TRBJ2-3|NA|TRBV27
CASRDPGSPWGTDTQYF
TGTGCCAGCAGAGACCCTGGCAGCCCATGGGGCACAGATACGCAGTATTTT
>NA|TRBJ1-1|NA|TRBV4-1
CASSQVRGTEAFF
TGCGCCAGCAGCCAAGTGCGGGGCACTGAAGCTTTCTTT
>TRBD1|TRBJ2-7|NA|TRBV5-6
CASSFGTGYEQYF
TGTGCCAGCAGCTTCGGGACAGGCTACGAGCAGTACTTC
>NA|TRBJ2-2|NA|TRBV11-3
CASRSFDQGSGAGELFF
TGTGCCAGCAGGTCCTTTGATCAAGGTTCGGGTGCCGGGGAGCTGTTTTTT
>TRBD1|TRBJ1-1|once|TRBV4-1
CASSQPGTGDTEAFF
TGCGCCAGCAGCCAACCCGGGACAGGGGACACTGAAGCTTTCTTT
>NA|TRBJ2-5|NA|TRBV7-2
CASSLNGGGRGGETQYF
TGTGCCAGCAGCTTAAATGGGGGCGGCCGAGGTGGGGAGACCCAGTACTTC
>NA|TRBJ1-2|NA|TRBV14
CASSQEIGRHGYTF
TGTGCCAGCAGCCAAGAAATAGGGAGGCATGGCTACACCTTC
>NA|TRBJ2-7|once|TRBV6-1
CASRSPREQYF
TGTGCCAGCAGGTCCCCTCGGGAGCAGTACTTC
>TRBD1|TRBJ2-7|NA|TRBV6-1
CASSPTGALYEQYF
TGTGCCAGCAGTCCTACAGGGGCGCTTTACGAGCAGTACTTC
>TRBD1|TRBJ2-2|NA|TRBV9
CASGTVTGELFF
TGTGCCAGCGGGACAGTCACCGGGGAGCTGTTTTTT
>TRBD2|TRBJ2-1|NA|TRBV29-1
CSLHLRPDGRDEQFF
TGCAGCTTACATCTTCGGCCCGATGGGAGGGATGAGCAGTTCTTC
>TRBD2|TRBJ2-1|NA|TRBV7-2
CASSLSLAGVYEQFF
TGTGCCAGCAGCTTAAGTCTAGCGGGAGTGTATGAGCAGTTCTTC
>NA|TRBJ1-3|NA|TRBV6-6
CASSYSIEQLDTIYF
TGTGCCAGCAGTTACTCGATAGAACAGCTAGACACCATATATTTT
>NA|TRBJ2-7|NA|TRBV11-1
CASSLPGSWNEQYF
TGTGCCAGCAGCTTACCCGGGAGTTGGAACGAGCAGTACTTC
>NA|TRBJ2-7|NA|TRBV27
CASSPIFSYEQYF
TGTGCCAGCAGTCCAATATTCTCCTACGAGCAGTACTTC
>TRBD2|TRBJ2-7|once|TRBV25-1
CASSESGGWEQYF
TGTGCCAGCAGTGAATCGGGGGGTTGGGAGCAGTACTTC
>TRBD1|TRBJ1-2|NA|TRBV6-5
CASSSGTANYGYTF
TGTGCCAGCAGCTCCGGGACAGCTAACTATGGCTACACCTTC
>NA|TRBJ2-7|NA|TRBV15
CATSRRGNSYEQYF
TGTGCCACCAGCAGACGCGGGAACTCCTACGAGCAGTACTTC
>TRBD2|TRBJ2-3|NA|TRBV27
CASSTYSESGGSTDTQYF
TGTGCCAGCAGTACCTACTCCGAGAGCGGGGGTAGCACAGATACGCAGTATTTT
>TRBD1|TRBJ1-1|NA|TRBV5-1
CASSLGDREDTEAFF
TGCGCCAGCAGCTTGGGGGACAGGGAGGACACTGAAGCTTTCTTT
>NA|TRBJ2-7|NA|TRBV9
CASSASDNVAYEQYF
TGTGCCAGCAGCGCCTCCGACAATGTCGCCTACGAGCAGTACTTC
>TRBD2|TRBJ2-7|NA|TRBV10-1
CASSLLAGSASEQYF
TGCGCCAGCAGCCTCCTAGCGGGCAGTGCCTCCGAGCAGTACTTC
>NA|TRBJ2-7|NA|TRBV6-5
CASSYRGGYEQYF
TGTGCCAGCAGTTATCGGGGCGGCTACGAGCAGTACTTC
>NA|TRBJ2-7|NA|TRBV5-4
CASSSENAGEQYF
TGTGCCAGCAGCTCCGAGAACGCCGGGGAGCAGTACTTC
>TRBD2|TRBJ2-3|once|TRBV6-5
CASSYSSSGIADTQYF
TGTGCCAGCAGTTACTCGTCGAGCGGGATAGCAGATACGCAGTATTTT
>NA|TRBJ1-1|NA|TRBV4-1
CASSQGQALNTEAFF
TGCGCCAGCAGCCAAGGACAAGCTCTGAACACTGAAGCTTTCTTT
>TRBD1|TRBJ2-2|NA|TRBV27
CASSWGTGIGELFF
TGTGCCAGCAGTTGGGGGACAGGGATCGGGGAGCTGTTTTTT
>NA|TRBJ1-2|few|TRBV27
CASSFGQHYGYTF
TGTGCCAGCAGTTTTGGGCAGCACTATGGCTACACCTTC
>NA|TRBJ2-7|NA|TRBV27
CASSLAASYEQYF
TGTGCCAGCAGTTTGGCAGCCTCCTACGAGCAGTACTTC
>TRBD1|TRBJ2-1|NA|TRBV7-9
CASSLAQTGGDNEQFF
TGTGCCAGCAGCTTAGCGCAGACAGGGGGGGACAATGAGCAGTTCTTC
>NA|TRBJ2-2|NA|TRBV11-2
CASSLVFHLGGTGELFF
TGTGCCAGCAGCTTAGTCTTCCATTTAGGCGGCACCGGGGAGCTGTTTTTT
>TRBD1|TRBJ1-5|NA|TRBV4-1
CASSPYTGVQPQHF
TGCGCCAGCAGCCCCTATACAGGGGTACAGCCCCAGCATTTT
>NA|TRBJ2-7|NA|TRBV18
CASSPPEEQYF
TGTGCCAGCTCACCCCCCGAGGAGCAGTACTTC
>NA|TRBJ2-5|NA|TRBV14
CASSLVWGQGRETQYF
TGTGCCAGCAGTCTCGTGTGGGGGCAAGGAAGGGAGACCCAGTACTTC
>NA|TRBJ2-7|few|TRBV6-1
CASSEAISGSYEQYF
TGTGCCAGCAGTGAAGCGATTTCGGGCAGCTACGAGCAGTACTTC
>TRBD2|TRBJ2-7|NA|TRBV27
CASSLDSGSSYEQYF
TGTGCCAGCAGTTTAGATAGCGGGAGCTCCTACGAGCAGTACTTC
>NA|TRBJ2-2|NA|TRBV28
CASHAGALNTGELFF
TGTGCCAGCCATGCAGGAGCGCTGAACACCGGGGAGCTGTTTTTT
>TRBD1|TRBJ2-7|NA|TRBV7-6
CASSLGQGGYEQYF
TGTGCCAGCAGCTTAGGACAGGGGGGGTACGAGCAGTACTTC
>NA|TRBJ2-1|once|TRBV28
CATWDVYNEQFF
TGTGCCACCTGGGACGTCTACAATGAGCAGTTCTTC
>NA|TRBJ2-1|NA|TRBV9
CASSVGTTLYNEQFF
TGTGCCAGCAGCGTAGGGACTACCCTCTACAATGAGCAGTTCTTC
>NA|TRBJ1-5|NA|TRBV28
CASRIDNSNQPQHF
TGTGCCAGCAGAATAGACAATAGCAATCAGCCCCAGCATTTT
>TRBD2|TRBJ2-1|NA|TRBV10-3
CAIGGLAGDNYNEQFF
TGTGCCATCGGGGGGTTAGCGGGAGATAACTACAATGAGCAGTTCTTC